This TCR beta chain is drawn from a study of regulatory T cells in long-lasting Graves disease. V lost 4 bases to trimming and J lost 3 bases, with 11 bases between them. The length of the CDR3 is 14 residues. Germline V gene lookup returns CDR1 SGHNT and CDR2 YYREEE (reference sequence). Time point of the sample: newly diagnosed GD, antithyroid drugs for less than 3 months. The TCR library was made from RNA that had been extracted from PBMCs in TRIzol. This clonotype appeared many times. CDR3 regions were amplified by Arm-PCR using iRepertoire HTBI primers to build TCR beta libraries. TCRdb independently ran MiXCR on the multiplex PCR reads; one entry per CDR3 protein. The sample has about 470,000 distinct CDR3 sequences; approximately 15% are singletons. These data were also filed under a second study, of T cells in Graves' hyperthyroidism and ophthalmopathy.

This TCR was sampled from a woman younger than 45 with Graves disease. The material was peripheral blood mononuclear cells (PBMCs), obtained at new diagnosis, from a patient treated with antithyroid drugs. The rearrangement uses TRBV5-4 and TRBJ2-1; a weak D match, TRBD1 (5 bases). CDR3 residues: CASSPEDNYNEQFF. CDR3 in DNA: TGTGCCAGCAGCCCAGAGGACAACTACAATGAGCAGTTCTTC.